This T cell receptor beta chain was sequenced for a study of cytomegalovirus exposure and HLA in healthy donors. Study observations and caveats: Later analysis associated a missense DCLRE1C variant with TCR beta V- and J-gene trimming.

A multiplex PCR was run with 60 Vbeta primers and 13 Jbeta primers. Generated by immunoSEQ multiplex PCR, the TCRdb table keeps only in-frame clones and is missing some. Of over 100,000 clones in the sample, about 79% are singletons; the top ten hold 2.5% to 3.5%. This CDR3 spans 13 amino acids. CDR1 GTSNPN and CDR2 SVGIG come from the germline V gene (reference sequence). Unmatched junction bases numbered 6, after V lost 4 bases and J lost 5 bases. A single count supports this clone. What it binds is unknown. Healthy bone marrow donors made up the donor group. Donors were ostensibly healthy at sampling, although undocumented immune exposures were probable.

The chain joins TRBV30 to TRBJ2-7, with 9 positions matching TRBD2. The origin of this receptor is a woman aged 18-35 years in good health and CMV-seropositive. The sample consisted of PBMCs. In DNA, the CDR3 is TGTGCCTGGATCAGCGGGAGGATAAACGAGCAGTACTTC. It encodes CAWISGRINEQYF. Variable domain in full (rest from reference TRBV30 and TRBJ2-7): SQTIHQWPATLVQPVGSPLSLECTVEGTSNPNLYWYRQAAGRGLQLLFYSVGIGQISSEVPQNLSASRPQDRQFILSSKKLLLSDSGFYLCAWISGRINEQYFGPGTRLTVT.